Following are 20 T cell receptor beta chains from one sample sequenced in a study of shared clonotypes between healthy human individuals. TCRdb's table, derived via immunoSEQ multiplex PCR, lists solely in-frame clones and lacks some. Of 850,000 to 1,100,000 clones in the sample, 70% to 85% were seen once. The sequencing sample was made of memory CD4+ T cells from PBMCs. Subset denoted: CD45RA-negative fraction. Every receptor here comes from a man between 18 and 35 years old in good health. Some clones in this sample may be carry-over from other donors' samples.

The gene calls are TRBV27 and TRBJ2-1; no clear D. Germline CDR1 is MNHEY and CDR2 is SMNVEV (reference sequence). Trimming shortened V by 2 bases and J by 9 bases, and 23 bases separated the two germline ends. The length of the CDR3 is 17 residues. CDR3 loop: CASSLDPPFNLVREQFF. For the CDR3, the DNA is TGTGCCAGCAGTTTAGATCCCCCCTTTAACTTGGTACGTGAGCAGTTCTTC.

The gene calls are TRBV11-3 and TRBJ2-7, with a weak D call TRBD1 (6 bases). Per germline, CDR1 SGHNT and CDR2 YENEEA. Between the trimmed V and J ends, which lost 5 bases and 3 bases, there was a span of 11 bases. The CDR3 length is 13 residues. For the CDR3, the DNA is TGTGCCAGCAGCCCAGGACAGAGCTACGAGCAGTACTTC. Translating gives CASSPGQSYEQYF.

This chain uses TRBV28 with TRBJ1-1; the D gene is possibly TRBD1 (5 bases). The CDR3 is 15 residues long. Between the trimmed V and J ends, which lost 2 bases and 4 bases, there was a span of 14 bases. Germline values: CDR1 MDHEN, CDR2 SYDVKM. The CDR3 region has the DNA TGTGCCAGCAGTTTAGGGGGACTAGGGTCCACTGAAGCTTTCTTT. Protein sequence: CASSLGGLGSTEAFF.

The chain links TRBV2 to TRBJ1-1; no clear D gene. Germline V gene data show CDR1 as SNHLY and CDR2 as FYNNEI. The length of the CDR3 is 13 residues. The germline V and J ends were trimmed by 6 bases and 5 bases, with 13 bases remaining between them. This CDR3 is CASSAEGVTEAFF. The DNA of the CDR3 is TGTGCCAGCAGCGCAGAAGGTGTAACTGAAGCTTTCTTT.

CDR3 DNA sequence: TGTGCCAGCAGTTACGGGACAGGGGTGATTACTGAAGCTTTCTTT. It codes for CASSYGTGVITEAFF. V and J are TRBV27 and TRBJ1-1; 10 bases match TRBD1. This CDR3 has 15 residues. Germline CDR1 MNHEY, CDR2 SMNVEV (reference sequence). The V and J ends lost 4 bases and 5 bases, in that order; junction bases with no gene match: 7.

The V and J genes are TRBV19 and TRBJ2-1; tentatively, D is TRBD1 or TRBD2 (5 bases each). Germline V gene sequence: CDR1 LNHDA, CDR2 SQIVND (reference sequence). This CDR3 spans 12 amino acids. V gave up 6 bases and J gave up 5 bases, with 8 bases separating them. This CDR3 is CASRGDHNEQFF. In DNA, the CDR3 is TGTGCCAGTAGGGGGGACCACAATGAGCAGTTCTTC.

CDR3 bases: TGCAGCGTTGAAGACCCCGGACAAATTGATGGCTACACCTTC. Encoded protein: CSVEDPGQIDGYTF. This chain connects TRBV29-1 to TRBJ1-2; D possibly corresponds to TRBD1 (5 bases). The CDR3 runs 14 residues. Trimming took off 0 bases at V and 6 bases at J, with 14 bases between the two ends. The V gene's germline CDR1 is SQVTM and CDR2 ANQGSEA.

Details on this clone: The germline gene is not matched at one end of the junction; a read error may be the cause. V usage is TRBV11-2 and J usage is TRBJ2-1, with TRBD2 identical over 8 bases. The CDR3 sequence is 14 residues long. The V gene's germline CDR1 is SGHAT and CDR2 FQNNGV. Here the CDR3 DNA reads TGTGCCAGCAGCTTTAGCGGGGCCCTCGGTGAGCAGCTCTTC. Amino acids: CASSFSGALGEQLF.

The chain links TRBV29-1 to TRBJ2-1, with D tentatively TRBD1 or TRBD2 (5 bases each). CDR1 and CDR2 from the germline V gene are SQVTM and ANQGSEA. V was pared by 4 bases and J by 5 bases, with 15 bases between. The CDR3 has 14 residues. The DNA for the CDR3 is TGCAGCGTTGTTGGGGGTAGCCTCAACAATGAGCAGTTCTTC. Residues: CSVVGGSLNNEQFF.

This chain joins TRBV5-1 and TRBJ1-2; 9 bases align to TRBD1. Germline assignment: CDR1 SGHRS and CDR2 YFSETQ. V lost 4 bases to trimming and J lost 1 base; unmatched junction nucleotides: 5. There are 15 residues in the CDR3. CDR3 DNA: TGCGCCAGCAGCCTTGGGACAGGGTTTAACTATGGCTACACCTTC. It codes for CASSLGTGFNYGYTF.

The chain couples TRBV29-1 to TRBJ2-5, with 10 bases matching TRBD2. CDR1 and CDR2 (germline): SQVTM, ANQGSEA. The CDR3 loop spans 14 amino acids. V shed 1 base and J 4 bases; nucleotides not matched to a gene: 3. CDR3 region: CSVEVAGGSETQYF. CDR3 sequence (DNA): TGCAGCGTTGAAGTAGCGGGAGGATCAGAGACCCAGTACTTC.

This clone has a handful of counts. This chain connects TRBV6-5 to TRBJ2-5; no clear D. The CDR3 is 13 residues long. The V end lost 6 bases, the J end lost 1 base, and 9 bases lay between the germline ends. Germline V CDR1 and CDR2: MNHEY, SVGAGI. The DNA of the CDR3 is TGTGCCAGCAGCCGGACGGGCCAAGAGACCCAGTACTTC. This sequence encodes CASSRTGQETQYF.

The chain has TRBV28 and TRBJ1-5, with D possibly being TRBD1 (5 bases). Germline V gives CDR1 MDHEN, CDR2 SYDVKM. This CDR3 has 14 amino acids. V was shortened by 6 bases and J by 5 bases, with 14 bases between the two germline ends. The CDR3 sequence is CASRPGTEYQPQHF. CDR3 coding DNA: TGTGCCAGCAGACCGGGGACCGAATATCAGCCCCAGCATTTT.

This clone came up a few times. The CDR3 sequence: CASSLRSNEQFF. The DNA of the CDR3 is TGTGCCAGCAGTTTGAGATCCAATGAGCAGTTCTTC. The rearrangement links TRBV6-6 to TRBJ2-1; D gene unclear. V was trimmed by 4 bases and J by 6 bases, leaving 7 bases between them. Germline loops: CDR1 MNHNY, CDR2 SVGAGI (reference sequence). The CDR3 runs to 12 residues.

The rearrangement links TRBV28 to TRBJ2-7; TRBD1 or TRBD2 may be the D gene (6 bases each). The germline V gene encodes CDR1 MDHEN and CDR2 SYDVKM. The CDR3 extends over 16 amino acids. Trimming removed 7 bases at V and 4 bases at J, with 23 bases between. CDR3 region: CASTPLPGRGPYEQYF. The CDR3 nucleotides read TGTGCCAGCACCCCTTTACCGGGACGGGGGCCTTACGAGCAGTACTTC.

This clone was counted only a few times. This chain uses TRBV7-3 with TRBJ1-1; no clear D. Germline V gene data show CDR1 as SGHTA and CDR2 as FQGTGA. This CDR3 region has 13 residues. V lost 5 bases to trimming and J lost 5 bases, with 12 bases between them. The CDR3 DNA follows: TGTGCCAGCAGCGTCATTCCGAGGACTGAAGCTTTCTTT. It encodes CASSVIPRTEAFF.

This clone was picked up many times. The chain couples TRBV7-2 to TRBJ2-3; TRBD2 matches at 9 bases. Germline CDR1 and CDR2: SGHTA and FQGNSA. Losses at the gene ends were 3 bases for V and 9 bases for J; bases not matched to a gene: 7. The CDR3 totals 14 residues. The CDR3, as DNA: TGTGCCAGCAGCTTCTTATCTAGCGGGGCCACGCAGTATTTT. Protein: CASSFLSSGATQYF.

With respect to this clone: With a far larger clone one base away, a read error is the likely cause. J is TRBJ2-2 and V is TRBV4-1; D call uncertain. Looked up from germline, CDR1 is MGHRA and CDR2 is YSYEKL. The length of the CDR3 is 17 residues. V lost 0 bases and J 4 bases, leaving 15 bases between the germline ends. CDR3 residues: CASSQEARVGFTGELFF. CDR3 DNA: TGCGCCAGCAGCCAAGAGGCTCGGGTCGGGTTCACCGGGGAGCTGTTTTTT.

This clone was counted a single time. This sequence joins TRBV4-3 and TRBJ2-1, with 13 bases lining up with TRBD2. The germline gives CDR1 LGHNA, CDR2 YSLEER. J was trimmed by 8 bases and V by 1 base; bases with no gene match: 5. The CDR3 spans 16 residues. CDR3 nucleotide sequence: TGCGCCAGCAGCCAAGGAAGGGGACTAGCGGGACATGAGCAGTTCTTC. Its protein product is CASSQGRGLAGHEQFF.

This clone was seen more than once but under ten times. The chain joins TRBV18 to TRBJ2-5; D may match TRBD1 or TRBD2 (5 bases each). Trimming cost V 4 bases and J 10 bases, with 22 bases left between them. The CDR3 runs 15 residues. Germline V lookup: CDR1 KGHSH, CDR2 LQKENI. CDR3 loop: CASSLTGTPWVDQYF. CDR3 DNA: TGTGCCAGCTCACTTACCGGGACCCCTTGGGTGGACCAGTACTTC.